The 10 T cell receptor beta chains listed next were all sequenced from one sample in a study of blood T cell repertoires in COVID-19. The assay was immunoSEQ multiplex PCR, and TCRdb's table has in-frame clones only and misses some. Found here are about 280,000 clones, roughly 80% of them singletons; the top ten hold roughly a tenth. The sample comprised peripheral blood. The origin of the receptors is a woman between 45 and 65 years old who had recovered from COVID-19.

The chain has TRBV2 and TRBJ2-5; tentative D call: TRBD2 (6 bases). CDR1 is SNHLY and CDR2 is FYNNEI in the germline V gene. V shed 4 bases and J shed 2 bases, with 17 bases lying between them. CDR3 length: 16 residues. CDR3 bases: TGTGCCAGCAGTGGAGCCGGACTACTCGCTCAAGAGACCCAGTACTTC. Its protein is CASSGAGLLAQETQYF.

CDR3 loop: CASSWGQGGYTF. CDR3 nucleotide sequence: TGTGCCAGCAGCTGGGGACAGGGCGGCTACACCTTC. V gene TRBV7-9 combines with J gene TRBJ1-2; TRBD1 matches at 9 bases. The J segment lost 8 bases and the V segment lost 4 bases, leaving 2 bases of the junction unmatched. There are 12 residues in the CDR3. Germline V gene lookup returns CDR1 SEHNR and CDR2 FQNEAQ (reference sequence). Using reference TRBV7-9 and TRBJ1-2 for the parts outside the CDR3, the full variable domain is DTGVSQNPRHKITKRGQNVTFRCDPISEHNRLYWYRQTLGQGPEFLTYFQNEAQLEKSRLLSDRFSAERPKGSFSTLEIQRTEQGDSAMYLCASSWGQGGYTFGSGTRLTVV.

V gene TRBV18 combines with J gene TRBJ2-4; 10 nucleotides agree with TRBD1. CDR3 length: 17 residues. The junction had 5 bases not matched to a gene; V was cut back by 1 base and J by 2 bases. Germline lookup yields CDR1 KGHSH and CDR2 LQKENI. In nucleotides, the CDR3 is TGTGCCAGCTCACCACAGGGGACAGGGGTAACCAAAAACATTCAGTACTTC. This codes for CASSPQGTGVTKNIQYF.

The rearrangement uses TRBV7-6 and TRBJ2-1; tentatively, D is TRBD2 (5 bases). CDR3 size: 15 residues. The V gene lost 4 bases and the J gene lost 8 bases, with 18 bases spanning the gap. Germline V gene data show CDR1 as SGHVS and CDR2 as FNYEAQ. The CDR3 nucleotides are TGTGCCAGCAGCTCCTACCAAGGAGCCGGGGATGAGCAGTTCTTC. Amino acid sequence: CASSSYQGAGDEQFF.

The chain joins TRBV5-6 to TRBJ1-3; D possibly corresponds to TRBD1 (6 bases). Trimming shortened V by 2 bases and J by 4 bases, and 13 bases separated the two germline ends. The CDR3 runs to 15 residues. Germline V gene data show CDR1 as SGHDT and CDR2 as YYEEEE. The chain's CDR3 is CASSFYRASGNTIYF. The CDR3 DNA is TGTGCCAGCAGCTTTTACAGGGCCTCAGGAAACACCATATATTTT. Combining the CDR3 with reference TRBV5-6 and TRBJ1-3 gives the whole variable domain DAGVTQSPTHLIKTRGQQVTLRCSPKSGHDTVSWYQQALGQGPQFIFQYYEEEERQRGNFPDRFSGHQFPNYSSELNVNALLLGDSALYLCASSFYRASGNTIYFGEGSWLTVV.

The V call is TRBV19, the J call TRBJ2-3, with TRBD1 matching 9 bases. Germline V gene sequence: CDR1 LNHDA, CDR2 SQIVND (reference sequence). Germline trimming cut 9 bases from V and 0 bases from J; bases unmatched to any gene: 7. The CDR3 is 15 residues long. The CDR3 reads CASKDRGMSTDTQYF. DNA for the CDR3: TGTGCCAGCAAGGACAGGGGAATGAGCACAGATACGCAGTATTTT.

This rearrangement joins TRBV28 to TRBJ1-5, with unresolved D. The CDR3 has 18 residues. Trimming took 2 bases from V and 0 from J, leaving 17 bases between them. Germline-derived CDR1 and CDR2 are MDHEN and SYDVKM. The CDR3 region has the DNA TGTGCCAGCAGTTTAGACTTTACCGGGTACCATAGCAATCAGCCCCAGCATTTT. Its translation: CASSLDFTGYHSNQPQHF.

Notes on this clone: Other DNA sequences of this sample code for an identical CDR3. This chain joins TRBV28 and TRBJ1-4; D is unclear. Germline loops: CDR1 MDHEN, CDR2 SYDVKM. The V gene lost 5 bases and the J gene lost 3 bases, with 10 bases spanning the gap. This CDR3 contains 14 residues. CDR3 amino acids: CASSPERANEKLFF. The CDR3 DNA reads as TGTGCCAGCAGTCCAGAGAGGGCTAATGAAAAACTGTTTTTT.

A single count supports this clone. The V and J genes are TRBV5-4 and TRBJ2-7, with D hard to call. CDR1 SGHNT and CDR2 YYREEE come from the germline V gene (reference sequence). The CDR3 spans 12 residues. Trimming stripped 0 bases from V and 6 bases from J, with 7 bases between. The CDR3 region is CASSLEPSEQYF. CDR3 bases: TGTGCCAGCAGCTTGGAGCCTAGCGAGCAGTACTTC. Full variable domain (remainder filled in from reference TRBV5-4 and TRBJ2-7): ETGVTQSPTHLIKTRGQQVTLRCSSQSGHNTVSWYQQALGQGPQFIFQYYREEENGRGNFPPRFSGLQFPNYSSELNVNALELDDSALYLCASSLEPSEQYFGPGTRLTVT.

The chain has TRBV3-1 (or the pseudogene TRBV3-2) and TRBJ2-7; TRBD2 aligns across 7 bases. Germline CDR1 reads LGHDT; CDR2 reads YNNKEL (reference sequence). The CDR3 covers 15 residues. The V gene end was trimmed by 2 bases and the J gene end by 0 bases; junction bases not matched to a gene: 4. The CDR3 sequence: CASSQSGGSSYEQYF. The CDR3 region has the DNA TGTGCCAGCAGCCAATCCGGGGGGAGCTCCTACGAGCAGTACTTC.